Following are 5 T cell receptor beta chains from one sample sequenced in a study of blood T cell repertoires in COVID-19 (dated by TCRdb to between 2020 and 2021). Libraries were constructed by the immunoSEQ multiplex PCR assay. TCRdb mirrors the immuneACCESS table, restricted to in-frame sequences. Some clones are absent from its copies; in checked studies, under half trace to an unresolved V gene, and the reason for the others is unknown. A total of about 170,000 clones appear in this sample, roughly 84% of them only once. The ten largest clones take up about 1.2% of the sample. The sequenced sample was peripheral blood. All receptors derive from a man between 60 and 70 years old who had recovered from COVID-19.

The chain has TRBV2 and TRBJ1-3; maybe TRBD1 (5 bases). The V end lost 7 bases, the J end lost 6 bases, and 16 bases lay between the germline ends. Germline V gene sequence: CDR1 SNHLY, CDR2 FYNNEI. This CDR3 region has 14 residues. This CDR3 is CASKDSTRENTIYF. Here the CDR3 DNA reads TGTGCCAGCAAAGACAGTACGCGGGAAAACACCATATATTTT.

V gene TRBV2 combines with J gene TRBJ1-6; TRBD1 aligns across 8 bases. Germline CDR1 is SNHLY and CDR2 is FYNNEI. The CDR3 consists of 15 residues. The V gene end was trimmed by 6 bases and the J gene end by 9 bases; junction bases not matched to a gene: 10. The CDR3 region has the DNA TGTGCCAGCAGCATGACAGGGGTAATGGGTTCACCCCTCCACTTT. This encodes CASSMTGVMGSPLHF.

This clone was counted a single time. The rearrangement uses TRBV19 and TRBJ1-6; D may be TRBD1 (6 bases). The CDR3 extends over 15 amino acids. CDR1 is LNHDA, CDR2 SQIVND, per germline (reference sequence). V shed 10 bases and J shed 0 bases, with 13 bases lying between them. CDR3 bases: TGTGCCACTCGACAGGACAACTCCTATAATTCACCCCTCCACTTT. This encodes CATRQDNSYNSPLHF.

The rearrangement joins TRBV11-3 to TRBJ1-1, with D uncertain. CDR1 SGHNT and CDR2 YENEEA come from the germline V gene. The V gene lost 5 bases and the J gene lost 1 base, with 8 bases spanning the gap. The CDR3 covers 13 residues. The CDR3 DNA is TGTGCCAGCAGCCGTAGCGGGAACACTGAAGCTTTCTTT. Protein product: CASSRSGNTEAFF. Looking up the rest from reference TRBV11-3 and TRBJ1-1 gives the full variable domain: EAGVVQSPRYKIIEKKQPVAFWCNPISGHNTLYWYLQNLGQGPELLIRYENEEAVDDSQLPKDRFSAERLKGVDSTLKIQPAELGDSAVYLCASSRSGNTEAFFGQGTRLTVV.

The chain recombines TRBV19 with TRBJ1-2; D might be TRBD1 (6 bases). Per the germline V gene, CDR1 is LNHDA and CDR2 is SQIVND (reference sequence). This CDR3 has 12 amino acids. V lost 8 bases and J lost 7, with 14 bases in between. The CDR3 DNA follows: TGTGCCAGTTCCATGGGGGGGGCTGGCTACACCTTC. Amino acid sequence: CASSMGGAGYTF.